This T cell receptor beta chain was captured in a study of cytomegalovirus exposure and HLA in healthy donors. The CDR3 covers 14 residues. Trimming shortened V by 0 bases and J by 4 bases, and 7 bases separated the two germline ends. Germline values: CDR1 SGHNT, CDR2 YYREEE (reference sequence). With 60 Vbeta and 13 Jbeta primers, the PCR was carried out. The repertoire was sequenced with immunoSEQ multiplex PCR; TCRdb's copy has only in-frame clones and lacks some. In the table there are some 180,000 clones, around 80% of which are singletons. As concerns this clone: Its antigen is currently unknown.

Findings of the study overall: In a later analysis, TCR beta V- and J-gene trimming was associated with a missense DCLRE1C variant. A later analysis showed TCR association rates differing by HLA locus, peaking at DRB1 and lowest at HLA-C. Later work found most CMV-associated TCR beta chains apparently HLA-restricted.

This chain connects TRBV5-4 to TRBJ1-4; D possibly corresponds to TRBD1 (5 bases). This TCR derives from a man younger than 35 in good health and CMV-seronegative. The sequenced sample consisted of PBMCs. Written as DNA, the CDR3 is TGTGCCAGCAGCTTGGGACAGAATAATGAAAAACTGTTTTTT. Protein sequence: CASSLGQNNEKLFF.